This TCR beta chain was documented in a study of blood T cell repertoires in COVID-19. About the study: COVID-19 samples collected from the United States, Italy and Spain covered acute and convalescent phases.

Generated by immunoSEQ multiplex PCR, the TCRdb table keeps only in-frame clones and is missing some. In the table there are around 360,000 clones, more than 70% of which are singletons. The CDR3 extends over 16 amino acids. V dropped 2 bases and J dropped 6; count of bases not matched to a gene: 10. CDR1 and CDR2 from the germline V gene are SGHTA and FQGTGA. The sequence was collected from a woman aged 25 to 39 with COVID-19, enrolled during active disease. Material for sequencing was peripheral blood. The chain recombines TRBV7-3 with TRBJ2-3; 8 bases map to TRBD2. The CDR3 nucleotides are TGTGCCAGCAGCTTACAATCTAGCGGGTTATCGGATACGCAGTATTTT. Its protein product is CASSLQSSGLSDTQYF.